The rows below give T cell receptor beta chains drawn from one sample of a study of shared clonotypes between healthy human individuals. The protocol was immunoSEQ multiplex PCR, while the TCRdb copy is restricted to in-frame clones and leaves out a portion. The sample has millions of clones, about 95% seen once. Specimen: naive CD4+ T cells sorted from blood. Receptors originate from a man aged 18-30 years in good health. CDR3s include the opening cysteine and the closing phenylalanine or tryptophan. A D gene is named only where the DNA matches it firmly. Expanded clones are given a class, and other clones once, few, many or no size at all.

d_gene	v_gene	j_gene	abundance	CDR3aa	CDR3nt
TRBD2	TRBV18	TRBJ2-1	.	CASSPPGLAVYNEQFF	TGTGCCAGCTCACCACCGGGACTAGCGGTATACAATGAGCAGTTCTTC
TRBD1	TRBV10-3	TRBJ2-7	.	CAISPGQGKGYEQYF	TGTGCCATCAGCCCCGGACAGGGGAAGGGCTACGAGCAGTACTTC
TRBD2	TRBV6-6	TRBJ2-2	.	CASSYQLAGVTGELFF	TGTGCCAGCAGTTACCAACTAGCGGGAGTCACCGGGGAGCTGTTTTTT
.	TRBV11-2	TRBJ2-5	.	CASSLFGNQETQYF	TGTGCCAGCAGCTTATTTGGGAATCAAGAGACCCAGTACTTC
.	TRBV4-3	TRBJ2-7	.	CASSQEASAFSEQYF	TGCGCCAGCAGCCAAGAAGCGTCCGCTTTTTCCGAGCAGTACTTC
.	TRBV15	TRBJ1-5	.	CATSGGRDDQPQHF	TGTGCCACCAGCGGTGGGAGGGACGATCAGCCCCAGCATTTT
TRBD1	TRBV30	TRBJ1-2	once	CAWSRDREILGGYTF	TGTGCCTGGAGCCGGGACAGGGAAATCCTGGGTGGCTACACCTTC
.	TRBV27	TRBJ2-7	once	CASSPYWQGYEQYF	TGTGCCAGCAGCCCCTACTGGCAGGGGTACGAGCAGTACTTC
.	TRBV7-9	TRBJ2-3	.	CASSPREQGRTDTQYF	TGTGCCAGCAGCCCCCGTGAGCAGGGGCGCACAGATACGCAGTATTTT
.	TRBV30	TRBJ2-7	.	CALGRSSSYEQYF	TGTGCCTTAGGACGATCGAGCTCCTACGAGCAGTACTTC
.	TRBV5-6	TRBJ2-5	.	CASSRTPPETQYF	TGTGCCAGCAGCCGGACACCCCCGGAAACCCAGTACTTC
.	TRBV19	TRBJ2-7	.	CASSKAEASYEQYF	TGTGCCAGTAGTAAGGCGGAAGCTTCCTACGAGCAGTACTTC
.	TRBV6-5	TRBJ1-3	.	CASTAGNTIYF	TGTGCCAGCACGGCTGGAAACACCATATATTTT
.	TRBV15	TRBJ2-3	.	CATRKSPLTDTQYF	TGTGCCACCAGGAAGAGCCCCCTCACAGATACGCAGTATTTT
.	TRBV6-1	TRBJ1-5	.	CASREESNQPQHF	TGTGCCAGCAGAGAGGAGAGCAATCAGCCCCAGCATTTT
.	TRBV18	TRBJ2-7	.	CASSPTTGYEQYF	TGTGCCAGCTCACCCACCACAGGGTACGAGCAGTACTTC
.	TRBV25-1	TRBJ2-1	.	CASSGGYSYNEQFF	TGTGCCAGCAGTGGGGGTTACTCCTACAATGAGCAGTTCTTC
.	TRBV7-2	TRBJ1-5	once	CASSLGGYSNQPQHF	TGTGCCAGCAGCTTAGGAGGGTATAGCAATCAGCCCCAGCATTTT
.	TRBV28	TRBJ1-1	.	CASRRDPNTEAFF	TGTGCCAGCCGAAGGGACCCGAACACTGAAGCTTTCTTT
.	TRBV19	TRBJ2-3	.	CASSPRTDTQYF	TGTGCCAGTAGCCCCCGCACAGATACGCAGTATTTT
TRBD1	TRBV5-5	TRBJ1-4	.	CASSPWTGNEKLFF	TGTGCCAGCAGCCCCTGGACAGGCAATGAAAAACTGTTTTTT
.	TRBV5-6	TRBJ2-5	.	CASSPLATLRETQYF	TGTGCCAGCAGCCCGTTGGCGACTTTACGAGAGACCCAGTACTTC
.	TRBV5-6	TRBJ1-6	.	CASSVGSTRRSPLHF	TGTGCCAGCAGCGTAGGGTCGACACGGAGATCACCCCTCCACTTT
.	TRBV7-9	TRBJ1-1	once	CASSFLDRDEAFF	TGTGCCAGCAGCTTCCTCGACAGAGATGAAGCTTTCTTT
.	TRBV6-1	TRBJ2-5	once	CASSEGPGGGQETQYF	TGTGCCAGCAGTGAAGGCCCAGGGGGGGGCCAAGAGACCCAGTACTTC
.	TRBV6-1	TRBJ2-7	.	CASSIQAGTYEQYF	TGTGCCAGCAGTATACAGGCGGGGACCTACGAGCAGTACTTC
.	TRBV19	TRBJ2-5	once	CASSMYIQETQYF	TGTGCCAGTAGTATGTACATTCAAGAGACCCAGTACTTC
.	TRBV11-2	TRBJ1-4	.	CASSLSGLTNEKLFF	TGTGCCAGCAGCTTATCGGGGTTGACTAATGAAAAACTGTTTTTT
TRBD2	TRBV12-5	TRBJ2-1	.	CASGLARSKMGRAQSSYNEQFF	TGTGCTAGTGGTTTGGCACGCAGCAAGATGGGGAGGGCTCAGAGCTCCTACAATGAGCAGTTCTTC
.	TRBV5-1	TRBJ2-7	.	CASSLAGDTGSYEQYF	TGCGCCAGCAGCTTGGCGGGGGACACGGGTTCCTACGAGCAGTACTTC
TRBD2	TRBV10-3	TRBJ2-7	once	CAISDSSGRIYEQYF	TGTGCCATCAGTGACTCTAGCGGGAGGATCTACGAGCAGTACTTC
.	TRBV7-9	TRBJ2-1	.	CASRVGLRGRNEQFF	TGTGCCAGCAGAGTTGGTCTCCGGGGGAGAAATGAGCAGTTCTTC
TRBD2	TRBV14	TRBJ2-7	.	CASEGGGPPYEQYF	TGTGCCTCTGAAGGCGGGGGGCCTCCATACGAGCAGTACTTC
.	TRBV5-5	TRBJ1-2	few	CASSLVQGRNYGYGYTF	TGTGCCAGCAGCTTGGTTCAGGGGCGGAATTATGGCTATGGCTACACCTTC
TRBD1	TRBV15	TRBJ1-5	.	CATSRDAPGTGGRNQPQHF	TGTGCCACCAGCAGAGATGCACCCGGGACAGGGGGTAGGAATCAGCCCCAGCATTTT
TRBD2	TRBV11-2	TRBJ2-7	.	CASIRRPGGRYEQYF	TGTGCCAGCATACGAAGACCGGGGGGGCGGTACGAGCAGTACTTC
.	TRBV5-1	TRBJ2-7	.	CASSGSDSYEQYF	TGCGCCAGCAGCGGCAGTGACTCCTACGAGCAGTACTTC
.	TRBV10-1	TRBJ2-1	.	CASSGQFDNEQFF	TGCGCCAGCAGTGGGCAGTTCGACAATGAGCAGTTCTTC
.	TRBV2	TRBJ2-2	.	CASSDGPLLVTGELFF	TGTGCCAGCAGTGACGGACCTCTACTAGTGACCGGGGAGCTGTTTTTT
.	TRBV23-1	TRBJ2-7	.	CASSQIKTDPYEQYF	TGCGCCAGCAGTCAAATCAAAACAGATCCCTACGAGCAGTACTTC
TRBD1	TRBV16	TRBJ2-7	.	CASSQERAGGEQYF	TGTGCCAGCAGCCAAGAACGGGCAGGGGGAGAGCAGTACTTC
.	TRBV7-2	TRBJ2-3	.	CASRGPSTDTQYF	TGTGCCAGCAGGGGACCGAGCACAGATACGCAGTATTTT
TRBD2	TRBV18	TRBJ2-3	.	CASSPGTSGIDTQYF	TGTGCCAGCTCACCTGGGACTAGCGGGATAGATACGCAGTATTTT
TRBD1	TRBV25-1	TRBJ2-5	.	CASSEYSGTGFKETQYF	TGTGCCAGCAGTGAATATTCCGGGACAGGTTTCAAAGAGACCCAGTACTTC
.	TRBV30	TRBJ1-5	few	CAWSRDSSNQPQHF	TGTGCCTGGAGCCGAGACAGCAGCAATCAGCCCCAGCATTTT
TRBD1	TRBV5-4	TRBJ1-6	.	CASSPGTANSPLHF	TGTGCCAGCAGCCCCGGGACAGCTAATTCACCCCTCCACTTT
.	TRBV5-4	TRBJ1-2	.	CASSSVSANYGYTF	TGTGCCAGCAGCTCAGTGTCAGCTAACTATGGCTACACCTTC
TRBD1	TRBV28	TRBJ2-7	.	CASSSAGTGGIEQYF	TGTGCCAGCAGTTCCGCCGGGACAGGGGGCATCGAGCAGTACTTC
.	TRBV7-9	TRBJ1-1	.	CASSSTTGPGAEAFF	TGTGCCAGCAGCTCCACTACAGGGCCGGGCGCTGAAGCTTTCTTT
.	TRBV18	TRBJ2-5	.	CASSPGLEETQYF	TGTGCCAGCTCACCAGGGTTAGAAGAGACCCAGTACTTC
TRBD2	TRBV11-2	TRBJ2-5	.	CASSFTSGGPRDETQYF	TGTGCCAGCAGCTTTACTAGCGGGGGGCCGAGGGATGAGACCCAGTACTTC
TRBD1	TRBV19	TRBJ1-5	.	CASSLGQGYSNQPQHF	TGTGCCAGTAGTTTGGGACAGGGTTATAGCAATCAGCCCCAGCATTTT
.	TRBV4-3	TRBJ2-3	.	CASSQDVGGIGDTQYF	TGCGCCAGCAGCCAAGATGTTGGAGGGATCGGAGATACGCAGTATTTT
.	TRBV5-6	TRBJ2-5	.	CASSLGGFQETQYF	TGTGCCAGCAGCTTGGGAGGATTTCAAGAGACCCAGTACTTC
TRBD2	TRBV9	TRBJ2-7	.	CASSPLTSGGTYEQYF	TGTGCCAGCAGCCCACTTACTAGCGGGGGTACCTACGAGCAGTACTTC
.	TRBV1	TRBJ2-5	.	CTSSQFFRGRRETQYF	TGCACCAGCAGCCAGTTCTTCAGGGGGCGCCGGGAGACCCAGTACTTC
.	TRBV6-1	TRBJ2-5	once	CASRLRGAAQETQYF	TGTGCCAGCAGGTTGAGAGGGGCGGCTCAAGAGACCCAGTACTTC
.	TRBV7-2	TRBJ1-5	.	CASSSLDNQPQHF	TGTGCCAGCAGCTCTCTTGACAATCAGCCCCAGCATTTT
TRBD2	TRBV7-9	TRBJ2-5	.	CASSLGTSGRGAQYF	TGTGCCAGCAGCTTAGGTACTAGCGGGAGAGGGGCCCAGTACTTC
.	TRBV19	TRBJ2-7	.	CASSMWPSSEQYF	TGTGCCAGTAGTATGTGGCCGTCGAGCGAGCAGTACTTC